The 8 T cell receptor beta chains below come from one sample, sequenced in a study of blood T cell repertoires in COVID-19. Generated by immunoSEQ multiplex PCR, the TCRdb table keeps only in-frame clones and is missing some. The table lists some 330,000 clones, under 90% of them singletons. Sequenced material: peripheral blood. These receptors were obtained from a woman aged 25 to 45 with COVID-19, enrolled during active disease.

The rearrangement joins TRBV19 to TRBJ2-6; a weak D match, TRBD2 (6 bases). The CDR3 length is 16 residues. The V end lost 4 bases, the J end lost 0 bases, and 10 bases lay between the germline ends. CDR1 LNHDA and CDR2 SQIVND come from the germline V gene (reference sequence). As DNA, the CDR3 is TGTGCCAGTAGTACCCCCGGGAGCTCTGGGGCCAACGTCCTGACTTTC. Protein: CASSTPGSSGANVLTF. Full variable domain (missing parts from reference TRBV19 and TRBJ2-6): DGGITQSPKYLFRKEGQNVTLSCEQNLNHDAMYWYRQDPGQGLRLIYYSQIVNDFQKGDIAEGYSVSREKKESFPLTVTSAQKNPTAFYLCASSTPGSSGANVLTFGAGSRLTVL.

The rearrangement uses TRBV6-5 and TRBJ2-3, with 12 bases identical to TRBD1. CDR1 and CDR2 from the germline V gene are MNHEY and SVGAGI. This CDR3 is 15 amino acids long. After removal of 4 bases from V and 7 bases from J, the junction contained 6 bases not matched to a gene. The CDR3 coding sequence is TGTGCCAGCAGTTCCGGGACAGGGGGCAAAAATACGCAGTATTTT. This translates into CASSSGTGGKNTQYF.

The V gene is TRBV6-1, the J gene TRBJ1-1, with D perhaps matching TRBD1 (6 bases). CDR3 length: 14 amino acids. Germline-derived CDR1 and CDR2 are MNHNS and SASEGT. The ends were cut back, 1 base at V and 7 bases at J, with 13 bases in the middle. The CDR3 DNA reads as TGTGCCAGCAGTGAAGTGGGGTCGGACAGTGAAGCTTTCTTT. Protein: CASSEVGSDSEAFF.

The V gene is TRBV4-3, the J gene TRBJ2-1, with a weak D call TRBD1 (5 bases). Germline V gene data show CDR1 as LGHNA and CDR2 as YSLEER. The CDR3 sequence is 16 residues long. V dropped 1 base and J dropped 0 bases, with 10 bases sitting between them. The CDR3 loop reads CASSQGGWSSYNEQFF. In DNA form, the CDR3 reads TGCGCCAGCAGCCAAGGGGGCTGGAGCTCCTACAATGAGCAGTTCTTC.

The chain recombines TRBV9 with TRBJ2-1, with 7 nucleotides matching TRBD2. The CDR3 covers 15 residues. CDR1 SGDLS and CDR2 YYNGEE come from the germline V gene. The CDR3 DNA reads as TGTGGAAGTTCGGGGGGTCCTGGCCCTTACGATGAGCAGTTCTTC. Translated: CGSSGGPGPYDEQFF.

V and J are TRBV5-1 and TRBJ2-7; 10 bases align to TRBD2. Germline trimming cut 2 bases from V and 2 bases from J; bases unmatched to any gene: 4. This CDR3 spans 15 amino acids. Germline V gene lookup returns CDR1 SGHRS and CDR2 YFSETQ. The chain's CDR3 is CASSFNSGGPYEQYF. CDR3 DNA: TGCGCCAGCAGCTTCAATAGCGGGGGGCCCTACGAGCAGTACTTC.

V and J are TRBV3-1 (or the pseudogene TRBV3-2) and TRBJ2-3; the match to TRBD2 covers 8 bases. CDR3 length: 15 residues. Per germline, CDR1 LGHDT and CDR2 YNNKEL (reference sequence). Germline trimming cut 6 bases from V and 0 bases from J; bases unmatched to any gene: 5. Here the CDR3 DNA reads TGTGCCAGCAGTCCCGGGGGGGGGAGCACAGATACGCAGTATTTT. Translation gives CASSPGGGSTDTQYF.

Here the CDR3 DNA reads TGTGCCAGCAGCCCCGACATGAGCTACACCTTC. The encoded protein is CASSPDMSYTF. This chain uses TRBV12-3 or TRBV12-4 with TRBJ1-2; D gene unclear. V was shortened by 6 bases and J by 9 bases, with 11 bases between the two germline ends. The CDR3 consists of 11 residues.